This is a list of T cell receptor beta chains from one sample in a study of T-cell reconstitution after alpha-beta-depleted transplantation in children. Using its own MiXCR run on the PCR reads, TCRdb lists one record per CDR3 protein. The repertoire consists of roughly 610,000 distinct CDR3 sequences, with roughly a tenth occurring once and the leading ten covering 3.5% to 5%. The input for sequencing was PBMCs from the stem cell graft donor, taken from the stem cell graft. These receptors were collected from a human donor who donated a stem cell graft to a child with acute myeloid leukemia. The CDR3 runs from the conserved cysteine through the conserved F or W. The D gene is left open where the match is weak. Only some rows state a clone size, as once, few, many or a class for expanded clones.

D gene	J gene	V gene	clone size	CDR3 DNA	CDR3 protein
NA	TRBJ1-1	TRBV20-1	NA	TGCAGTGCTAGAGGGAAGGTTGAAGCTTTCTTT	CSARGKVEAFF
NA	TRBJ2-7	TRBV4-3	few	TGCGCCAGCAGCCTAGGTGTTAGCGGCTCCTCCTACGAGCAGTACTTC	CASSLGVSGSSYEQYF
NA	TRBJ2-7	TRBV4-1	few	TGCGCCAGCAGCCAAGAATCCCTAGCGTCCTACGAGCAGTACTTC	CASSQESLASYEQYF
NA	TRBJ2-5	TRBV7-9	few	TGTGCCAGCAGCTTTTCGACGGGAGTAGGAGAGACCCAGTACTTC	CASSFSTGVGETQYF
NA	TRBJ1-1	TRBV29-1	few	TGCAGCGTTGATGTTTCAGCAGCGAACACTGAAGCTTTCTTT	CSVDVSAANTEAFF
NA	TRBJ2-6	TRBV6-5	once	TGTGCCAGCAGTTGGGCTATGAGCTCTGGGGCCAACGTCCTGACTTTC	CASSWAMSSGANVLTF
NA	TRBJ2-3	TRBV5-1	NA	TGCGCCAGCAGCTTGCGGGACCGGCAGTATTTT	CASSLRDRQYF
NA	TRBJ2-5	TRBV6-2/TRBV6-3	many	TGTGCCAGCAGTTACTCGAGAGTGGAGGAGACCCAGTACTTC	CASSYSRVEETQYF
NA	TRBJ2-1	TRBV4-2	NA	TGTGCCAGCAGCCAAGAAAAAGATCTCGGGAATGAGCAGTTCTTC	CASSQEKDLGNEQFF
NA	TRBJ2-1	TRBV20-1	many	TGCAGTGCTAGGAAGACAAGCTTAGGAGAGCAGTTCTTC	CSARKTSLGEQFF
NA	TRBJ2-7	TRBV7-9	NA	TGTGCCAGCAGCCAACCGGGCGGGGCCGAGCAGTACTTC	CASSQPGGAEQYF
NA	TRBJ2-1	TRBV7-2	many	TGTGCCAGCAGCCTAATAGGAAGTACTGAGCAGTTCTTC	CASSLIGSTEQFF
TRBD2	TRBJ2-1	TRBV6-5	many	TGTGCCAGCAGAAAAATCCTAGCGGGAGGATCCGGCAATGAGCAGTTCTTC	CASRKILAGGSGNEQFF
TRBD1	TRBJ2-5	TRBV7-8	many	TGTGCCAGCAGCGCCACAGGGGACACTCACGAGACCCAGTACTTC	CASSATGDTHETQYF
TRBD2	TRBJ2-7	TRBV27	many	TGTGCCAGCAGTCAAGAGGGACCTAGCGGGTTAACCTACGAGCAGTACTTC	CASSQEGPSGLTYEQYF
TRBD2	TRBJ2-5	TRBV18	NA	TGTGCCAGCTCACCGCTAGCGGGAGAAGAGACCCAGTACTTC	CASSPLAGEETQYF
TRBD2	TRBJ2-2	TRBV6-1	NA	TGTGCCAGCAGTGAACGGGTAGCGGGCGGGGAGCTGTTTTTT	CASSERVAGGELFF
NA	TRBJ1-2	TRBV29-1	few	TGCAGCGTTCTTACAGGGAACTATGGCTACACCTTC	CSVLTGNYGYTF
NA	TRBJ1-2	TRBV5-6	NA	TGTGCCAGCAGCTTATATGAGCGCTACGGGGGCTACACCTTC	CASSLYERYGGYTF
TRBD2	TRBJ2-3	TRBV12-3/TRBV12-4	few	TGTGCCAGCAGTTTAAAGGGACTAGGAAGCACAGATACGCAGTATTTT	CASSLKGLGSTDTQYF